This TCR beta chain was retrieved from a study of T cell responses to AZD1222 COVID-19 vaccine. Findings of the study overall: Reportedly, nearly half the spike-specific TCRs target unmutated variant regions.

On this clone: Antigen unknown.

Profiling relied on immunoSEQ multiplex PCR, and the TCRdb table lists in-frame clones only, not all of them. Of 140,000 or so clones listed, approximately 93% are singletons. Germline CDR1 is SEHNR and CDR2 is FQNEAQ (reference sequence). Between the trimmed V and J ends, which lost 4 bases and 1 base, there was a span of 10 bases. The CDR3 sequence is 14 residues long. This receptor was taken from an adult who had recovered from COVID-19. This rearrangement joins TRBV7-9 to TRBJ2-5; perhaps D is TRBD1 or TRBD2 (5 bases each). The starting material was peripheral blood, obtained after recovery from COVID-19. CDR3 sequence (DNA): TGTGCCAGCAGCTCGGGGCCAAGCCAAGAGACCCAGTACTTC. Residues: CASSSGPSQETQYF.